This entry lists 9 T cell receptor beta chains sequenced from one sample in a study of CD8+ T cells in alopecia areata. Documented treatment: oral pan-JAK inhibitor, 5-10 mg twice daily. In each case, RNA was isolated and then reverse transcribed into cDNA as the sequencing template. TCRdb's copy holds only in-frame clones and misses some; the assay was immunoSEQ multiplex PCR. The sample has some 210,000 clones; more than 60% are singletons. The source was CD4+ T cells sorted from blood, collected around week 46, from a patient treated with tofacitinib. The receptors were sampled from a human donor with alopecia areata.

V and J are TRBV6-5 and TRBJ2-2; the D is unclear. The CDR3 sequence is 13 residues long. V was cut by 5 bases and J by 6 bases, with 10 bases left in between. Per the germline V gene, CDR1 is MNHEY and CDR2 is SVGAGI. The chain's CDR3 is CASSPDRAGELFF. The CDR3 region has the DNA TGTGCCAGCAGTCCCGATCGGGCCGGGGAGCTGTTTTTT.

The chain recombines TRBV15 with TRBJ2-5; D may be TRBD2 (7 bases). The CDR3 runs to 16 residues. Trimming removed 0 bases at V and 4 bases at J, with 15 bases between. The V gene's germline CDR1 is LNHNV and CDR2 YYDKDF (reference sequence). The CDR3 sequence is CATSRDRGGVTETQYF. Here the CDR3 DNA reads TGTGCCACCAGCAGAGATCGCGGGGGCGTTACAGAGACCCAGTACTTC.

The table lists this clone with a few counts. V gene TRBV29-1 combines with J gene TRBJ2-7; 8 bases are shared with TRBD1. Losses at the gene ends were 6 bases for V and 3 bases for J; bases not matched to a gene: 10. The germline V gene encodes CDR1 SQVTM and CDR2 ANQGSEA. The CDR3 runs to 14 residues. CDR3 in DNA: TGCAGCGTGGGGGGAAGGACAGGGAGCTACGAGCAGTACTTC. Amino acids: CSVGGRTGSYEQYF.

This clone was detected only a few times. This sequence joins TRBV2 and TRBJ1-6, with 7 positions matching TRBD1. The junction had 2 bases not matched to a gene; V was cut back by 6 bases and J by 6 bases. The germline V gene encodes CDR1 SNHLY and CDR2 FYNNEI. The CDR3 has 13 amino acids. The CDR3 nucleotides read TGTGCCAGCAGAGAGGGGGCTAATTCACCCCTCCACTTT. This codes for CASREGANSPLHF. The variable domain in full, completed from reference TRBV2 and TRBJ1-6, reads EPEVTQTPSHQVTQMGQEVILRCVPISNHLYFYWYRQILGQKVEFLVSFYNNEISEKSEIFDDQFSVERPDGSNFTLKIRSTKLEDSAMYFCASREGANSPLHFGNGTRLTVT.

The rearrangement uses TRBV30 and TRBJ1-2; D call uncertain. This CDR3 region has 15 residues. Per germline, CDR1 GTSNPN and CDR2 SVGIG (reference sequence). V lost 3 bases to trimming and J lost 3 bases, with 17 bases between them. The CDR3: CAWSRPPPADYGYTF. In nucleotides, the CDR3 is TGTGCCTGGAGCCGACCTCCCCCCGCGGACTATGGCTACACCTTC.

The chain links TRBV14 to TRBJ2-1; TRBD1 matches at 8 bases. The trim removed 0 bases at V and 4 bases at J, leaving 8 bases unmatched. The germline CDR1 and CDR2 sequences are SGHDN and FVKESK. The CDR3 has 17 amino acids. The CDR3 loop reads CASSQDVSGGWYNEQFF. The CDR3 nucleotides are TGTGCCAGCAGCCAAGATGTCTCAGGGGGCTGGTACAATGAGCAGTTCTTC.

The rearrangement links TRBV19 to TRBJ2-2; D gene uncertain. CDR1 is LNHDA, CDR2 SQIVND, per germline (reference sequence). CDR3 length: 14 amino acids. V dropped 5 bases and J dropped 2 bases, with 9 bases sitting between them. The CDR3 loop is CASSHRVNTGELFF. CDR3 DNA: TGTGCCAGTAGTCATCGGGTAAACACCGGGGAGCTGTTTTTT.

J is TRBJ2-6 and V is TRBV11-3; 8 nucleotides agree with TRBD1. The CDR3 is 17 residues long. V gave up 4 bases and J gave up 4 bases; unmatched junction bases: 9. From germline, CDR1 is SGHNT and CDR2 YENEEA. CDR3 in amino acids: CASSSSDRGVGANVLTF. The CDR3, as DNA: TGTGCCAGCAGCTCCTCAGACAGGGGAGTCGGGGCCAACGTCCTGACTTTC.

This chain joins TRBV30 and TRBJ1-2; D might be TRBD1 (5 bases). CDR3 length: 13 residues. Trimming stripped 0 bases from V and 4 bases from J, with 9 bases between. Germline CDR1 GTSNPN, CDR2 SVGIG (reference sequence). This CDR3 reads CAWSVGDSYGYTF. As DNA, the CDR3 is TGTGCCTGGAGTGTAGGGGACTCCTATGGCTACACCTTC.